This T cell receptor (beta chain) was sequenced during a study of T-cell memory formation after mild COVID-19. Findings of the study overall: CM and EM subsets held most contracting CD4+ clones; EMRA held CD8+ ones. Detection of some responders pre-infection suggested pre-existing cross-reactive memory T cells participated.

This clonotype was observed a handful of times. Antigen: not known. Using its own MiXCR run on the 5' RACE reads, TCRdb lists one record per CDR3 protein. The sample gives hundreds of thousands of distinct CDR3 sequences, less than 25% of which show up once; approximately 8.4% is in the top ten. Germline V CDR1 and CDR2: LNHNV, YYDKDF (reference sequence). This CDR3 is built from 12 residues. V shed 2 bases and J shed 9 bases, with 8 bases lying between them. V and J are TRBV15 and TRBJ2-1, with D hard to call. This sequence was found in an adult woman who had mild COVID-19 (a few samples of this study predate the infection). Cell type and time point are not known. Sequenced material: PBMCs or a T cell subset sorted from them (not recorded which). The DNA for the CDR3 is TGTGCCACCAGCAGAATCGACCTTGAGCAGTTCTTC. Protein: CATSRIDLEQFF.